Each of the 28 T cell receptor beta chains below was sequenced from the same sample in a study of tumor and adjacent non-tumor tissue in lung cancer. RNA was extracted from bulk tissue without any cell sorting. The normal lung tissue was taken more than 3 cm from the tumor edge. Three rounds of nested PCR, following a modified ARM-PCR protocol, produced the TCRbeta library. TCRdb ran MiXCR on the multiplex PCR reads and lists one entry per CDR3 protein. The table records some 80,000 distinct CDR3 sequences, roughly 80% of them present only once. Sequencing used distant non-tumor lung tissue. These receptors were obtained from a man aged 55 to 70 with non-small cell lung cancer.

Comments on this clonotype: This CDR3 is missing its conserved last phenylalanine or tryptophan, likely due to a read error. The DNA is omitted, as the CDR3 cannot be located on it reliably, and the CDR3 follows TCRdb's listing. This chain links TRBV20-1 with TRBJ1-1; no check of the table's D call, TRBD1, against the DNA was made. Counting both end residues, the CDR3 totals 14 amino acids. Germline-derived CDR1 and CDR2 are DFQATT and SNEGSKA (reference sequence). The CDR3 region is CSATLGVLNTESFL.

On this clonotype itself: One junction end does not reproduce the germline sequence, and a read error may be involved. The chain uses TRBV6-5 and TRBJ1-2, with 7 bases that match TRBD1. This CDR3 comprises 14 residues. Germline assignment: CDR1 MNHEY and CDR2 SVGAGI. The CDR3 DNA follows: TGTCCCAGCAGACCCAACGGGGACAGCCATGGCTACACCTTC. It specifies CPSRPNGDSHGYTF.

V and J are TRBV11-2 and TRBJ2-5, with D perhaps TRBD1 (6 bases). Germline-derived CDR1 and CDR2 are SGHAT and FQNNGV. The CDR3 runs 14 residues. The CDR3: CANSSRQVQETQYF. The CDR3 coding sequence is TGTGCTAACAGCTCTAGACAGGTCCAAGAGACCCAGTACTTC.

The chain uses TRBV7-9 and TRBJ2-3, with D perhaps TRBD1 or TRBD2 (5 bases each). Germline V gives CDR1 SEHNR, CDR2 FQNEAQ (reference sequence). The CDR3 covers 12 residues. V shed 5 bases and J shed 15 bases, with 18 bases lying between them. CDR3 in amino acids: CASSRGPDKHYF. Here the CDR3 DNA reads TGTGCCAGCAGCCGGGGCCCAGATAAGCACTATTTT.

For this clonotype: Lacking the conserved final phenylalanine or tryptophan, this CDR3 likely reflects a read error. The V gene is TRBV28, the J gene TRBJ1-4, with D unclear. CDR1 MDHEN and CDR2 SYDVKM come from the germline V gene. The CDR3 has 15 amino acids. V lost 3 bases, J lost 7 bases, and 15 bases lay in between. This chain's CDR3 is CASSFLGPQLEKLFL. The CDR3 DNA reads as TGTGCCAGCAGTTTTCTTGGACCTCAACTTGAAAAACTGTTTCTT.

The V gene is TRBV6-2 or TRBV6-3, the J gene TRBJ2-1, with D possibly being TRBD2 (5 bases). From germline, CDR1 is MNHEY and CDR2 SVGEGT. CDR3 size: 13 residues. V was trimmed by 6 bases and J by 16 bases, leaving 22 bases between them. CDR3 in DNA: TGTGCCAGCAGCCACCGCGGGTACAATGGGCAATTCTTC. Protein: CASSHRGYNGQFF.

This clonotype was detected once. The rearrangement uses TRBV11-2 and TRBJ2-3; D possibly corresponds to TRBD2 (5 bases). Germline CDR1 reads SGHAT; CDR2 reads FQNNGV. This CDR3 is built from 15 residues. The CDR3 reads CDSSFFPAVADTQYF. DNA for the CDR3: TGTGACAGTAGCTTTTTCCCAGCGGTGGCAGATACGCAGTATTTT.

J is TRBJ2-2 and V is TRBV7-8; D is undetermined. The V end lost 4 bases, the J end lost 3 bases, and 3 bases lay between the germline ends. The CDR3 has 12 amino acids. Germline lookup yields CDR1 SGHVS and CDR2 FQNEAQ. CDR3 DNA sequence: TGTGCCAGCAGCTCCGACACCGGGGAGCTGTTTTTT. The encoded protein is CASSSDTGELFF.

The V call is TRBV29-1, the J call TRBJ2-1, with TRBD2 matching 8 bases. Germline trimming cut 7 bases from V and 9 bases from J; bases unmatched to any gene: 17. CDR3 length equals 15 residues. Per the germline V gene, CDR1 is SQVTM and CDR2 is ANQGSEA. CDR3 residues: CSAKGLAGDWVEQFF. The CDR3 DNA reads TGCAGCGCCAAGGGGCTAGCGGGTGATTGGGTTGAGCAGTTCTTC.

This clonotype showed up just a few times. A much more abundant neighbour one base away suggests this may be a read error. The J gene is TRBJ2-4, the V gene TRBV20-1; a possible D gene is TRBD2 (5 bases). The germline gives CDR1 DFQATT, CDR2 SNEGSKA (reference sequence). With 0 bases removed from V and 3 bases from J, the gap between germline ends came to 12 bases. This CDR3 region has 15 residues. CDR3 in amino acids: CSAREYARGKNIQYF. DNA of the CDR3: TGCAGTGCTAGAGAATATGCTCGGGGCAAAAACATTCAGTACTTC.

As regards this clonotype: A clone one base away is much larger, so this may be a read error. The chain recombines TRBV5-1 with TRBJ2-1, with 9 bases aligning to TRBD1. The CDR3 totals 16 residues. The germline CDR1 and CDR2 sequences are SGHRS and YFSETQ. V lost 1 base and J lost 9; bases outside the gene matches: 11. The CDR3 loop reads CASSLMGTGSNGEQFF. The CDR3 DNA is TGCGCCAGCAGCTTGATGGGGACAGGGAGTAATGGTGAGCAGTTCTTC.

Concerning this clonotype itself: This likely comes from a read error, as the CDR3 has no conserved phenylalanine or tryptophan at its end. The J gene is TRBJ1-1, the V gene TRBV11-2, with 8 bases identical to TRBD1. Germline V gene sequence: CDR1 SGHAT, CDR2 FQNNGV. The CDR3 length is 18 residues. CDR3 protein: CANSLENRQGPLNTEAFL. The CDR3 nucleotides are TGTGCCAACAGCTTGGAAAATAGACAGGGGCCCTTGAACACTGAAGCTTTCCTT.

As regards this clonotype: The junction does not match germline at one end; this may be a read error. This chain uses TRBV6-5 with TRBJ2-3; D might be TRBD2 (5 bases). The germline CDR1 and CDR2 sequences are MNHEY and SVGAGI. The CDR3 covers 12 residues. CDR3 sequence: CGSGAGTDTHYF. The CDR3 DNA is TGTGGCAGCGGCGCAGGCACAGATACGCATTATTTT.

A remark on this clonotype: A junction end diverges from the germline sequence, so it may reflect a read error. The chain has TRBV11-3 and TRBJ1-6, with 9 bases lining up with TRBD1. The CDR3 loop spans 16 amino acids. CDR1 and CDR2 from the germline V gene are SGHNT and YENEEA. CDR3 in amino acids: CASSSGGTGLHSPLHF. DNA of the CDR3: TGTGCCAGCAGCTCCGGCGGGACAGGGTTACATTCACCCCTTCACTTT.

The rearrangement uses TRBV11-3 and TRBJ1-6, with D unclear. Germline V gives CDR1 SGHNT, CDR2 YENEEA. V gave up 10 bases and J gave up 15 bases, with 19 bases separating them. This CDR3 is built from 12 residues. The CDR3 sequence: CANSDGYPDLHF. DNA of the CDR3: TGTGCCAATAGCGACGGTTATCCAGACCTCCACTTT. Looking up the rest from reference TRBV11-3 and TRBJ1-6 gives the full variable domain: EAGVVQSPRYKIIEKKQPVAFWCNPISGHNTLYWYLQNLGQGPELLIRYENEEAVDDSQLPKDRFSAERLKGVDSTLKIQPAELGDSAVYLCANSDGYPDLHFGNGTRLTVT.

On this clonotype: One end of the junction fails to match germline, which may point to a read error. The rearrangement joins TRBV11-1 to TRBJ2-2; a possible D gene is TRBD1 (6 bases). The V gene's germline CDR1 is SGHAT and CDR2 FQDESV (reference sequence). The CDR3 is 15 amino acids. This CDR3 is CVSSLRAGVTGELFF. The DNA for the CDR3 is TGTGTCAGCAGCTTACGTGCAGGGGTCACCGGGGAGCTGTTTTTT. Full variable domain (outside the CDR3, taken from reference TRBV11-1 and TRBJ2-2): EAEVAQSPRYKITEKSQAVAFWCDPISGHATLYWYRQILGQGPELLVQFQDESVVDDSQLPKDRFSAERLKGVDSTLKIQPAELGDSAMYLCVSSLRAGVTGELFFGEGSRLTVL.

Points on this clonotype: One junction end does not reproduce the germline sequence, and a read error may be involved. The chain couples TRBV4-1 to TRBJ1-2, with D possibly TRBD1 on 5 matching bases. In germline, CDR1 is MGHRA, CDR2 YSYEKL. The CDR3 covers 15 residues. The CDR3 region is CASSQGRGPDYDYTF. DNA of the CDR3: TGCGCCAGCAGCCAAGGCCGGGGACCCGACTATGACTACACCTTC.

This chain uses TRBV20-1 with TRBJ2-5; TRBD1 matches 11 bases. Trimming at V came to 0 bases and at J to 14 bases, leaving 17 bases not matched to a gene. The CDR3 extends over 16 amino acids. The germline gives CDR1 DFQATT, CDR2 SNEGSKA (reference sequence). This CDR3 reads CSARDPGQGEQETRYF. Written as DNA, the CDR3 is TGCAGTGCTAGAGACCCGGGACAGGGGGAACAAGAGACCCGATACTTC.

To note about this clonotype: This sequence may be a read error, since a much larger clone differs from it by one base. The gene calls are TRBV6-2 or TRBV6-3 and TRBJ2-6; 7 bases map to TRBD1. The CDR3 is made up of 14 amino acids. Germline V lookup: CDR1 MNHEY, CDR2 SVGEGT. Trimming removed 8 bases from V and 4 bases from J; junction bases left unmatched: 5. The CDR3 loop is CASSTGKGANVLTF. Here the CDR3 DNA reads TGTGCCAGCTCGACAGGGAAAGGGGCCAACGTCCTGACTTTC.

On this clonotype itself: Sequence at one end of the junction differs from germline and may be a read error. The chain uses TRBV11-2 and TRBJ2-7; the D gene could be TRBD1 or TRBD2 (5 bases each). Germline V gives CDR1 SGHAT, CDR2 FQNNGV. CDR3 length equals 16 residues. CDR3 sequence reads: CASSSMTAGSVYEHYF. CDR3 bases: TGTGCCAGCAGCTCGATGACAGCAGGGAGTGTCTACGAGCACTACTTC. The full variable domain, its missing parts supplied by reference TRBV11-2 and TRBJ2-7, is EAGVAQSPRYKIIEKRQSVAFWCNPISGHATLYWYQQILGQGPKLLIQFQNNGVVDDSQLPKDRFSAERLKGVDSTLKIQPAKLEDSAVYLCASSSMTAGSVYEHYFGPGTRLTVT.

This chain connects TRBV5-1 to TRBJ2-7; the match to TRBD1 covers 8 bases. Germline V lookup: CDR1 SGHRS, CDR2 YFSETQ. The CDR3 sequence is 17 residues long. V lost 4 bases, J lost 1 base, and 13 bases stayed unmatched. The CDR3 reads CASSVWGDRTYSYEQYF. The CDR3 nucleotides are TGCGCCAGCAGCGTTTGGGGGGACAGGACCTATTCCTACGAGCAGTACTTC.

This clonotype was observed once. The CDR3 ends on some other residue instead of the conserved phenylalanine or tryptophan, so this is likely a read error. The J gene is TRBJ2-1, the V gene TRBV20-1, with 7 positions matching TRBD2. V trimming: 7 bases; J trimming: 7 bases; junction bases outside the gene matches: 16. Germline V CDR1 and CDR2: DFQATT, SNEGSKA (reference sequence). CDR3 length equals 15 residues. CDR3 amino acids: CSVTIGAGVGNEQFI. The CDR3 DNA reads TGCAGTGTCACGATAGGGGCGGGAGTCGGGAATGAGCAGTTCATC.

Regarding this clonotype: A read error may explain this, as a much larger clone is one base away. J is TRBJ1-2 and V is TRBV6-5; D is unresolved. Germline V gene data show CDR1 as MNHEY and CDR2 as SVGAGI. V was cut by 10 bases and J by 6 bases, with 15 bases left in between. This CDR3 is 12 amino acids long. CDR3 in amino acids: CATLEQNDGYTF. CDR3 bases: TGTGCCACCCTCGAACAGAATGATGGCTACACCTTC.

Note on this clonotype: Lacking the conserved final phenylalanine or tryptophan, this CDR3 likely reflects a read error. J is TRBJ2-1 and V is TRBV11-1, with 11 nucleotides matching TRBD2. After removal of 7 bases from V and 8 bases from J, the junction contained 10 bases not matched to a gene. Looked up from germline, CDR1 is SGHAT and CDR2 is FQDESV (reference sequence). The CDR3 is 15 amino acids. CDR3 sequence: CASTPISGGAHEQFL. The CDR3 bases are TGTGCCAGCACCCCTATTAGCGGGGGGGCCCATGAGCAGTTCTTG.

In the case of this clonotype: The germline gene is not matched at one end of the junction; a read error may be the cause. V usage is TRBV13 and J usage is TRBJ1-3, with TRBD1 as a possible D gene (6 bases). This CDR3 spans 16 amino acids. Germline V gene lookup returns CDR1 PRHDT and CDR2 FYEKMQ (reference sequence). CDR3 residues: CDSSLGPAGVGNTIYF. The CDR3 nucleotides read TGTGACAGCAGCTTAGGCCCGGCAGGGGTTGGGAACACCATATATTTT.

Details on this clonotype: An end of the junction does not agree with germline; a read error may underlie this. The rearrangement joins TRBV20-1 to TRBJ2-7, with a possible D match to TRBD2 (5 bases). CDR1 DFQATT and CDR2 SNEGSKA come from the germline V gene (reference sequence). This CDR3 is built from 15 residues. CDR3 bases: TGCACTGCTAGGAGGTCCAGCGAGAGTCTGAACGAGCAGTACTTC. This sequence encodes CTARRSSESLNEQYF.

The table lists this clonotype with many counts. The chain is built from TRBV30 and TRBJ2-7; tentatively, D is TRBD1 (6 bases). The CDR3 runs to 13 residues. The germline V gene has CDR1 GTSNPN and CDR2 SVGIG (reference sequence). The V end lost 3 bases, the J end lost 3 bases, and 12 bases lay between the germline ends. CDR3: CAWRKQGVYEQYF. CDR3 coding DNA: TGTGCCTGGAGGAAACAGGGAGTCTACGAGCAGTACTTC.

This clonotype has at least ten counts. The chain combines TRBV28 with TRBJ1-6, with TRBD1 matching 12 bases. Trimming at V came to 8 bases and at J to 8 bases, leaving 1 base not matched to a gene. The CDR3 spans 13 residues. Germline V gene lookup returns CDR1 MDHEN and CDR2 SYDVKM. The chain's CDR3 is CASGTGGHSPLHF. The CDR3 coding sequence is TGTGCCAGCGGGACAGGGGGCCATTCACCCCTCCACTTT.